This T cell receptor beta chain was captured by sequencing in a study of blood T cell repertoires in COVID-19 (TCRdb year 2020). A note on the overall study: Samples covering the acute and convalescent phases of COVID-19 were provided by collaborators in the United States, Italy and Spain. The prospective study material was composed of cDNA or gDNA derived from T cells, B-cell-depleted T cells, or PBMCs. The dataset comprised deeply sampled blood TCRbeta repertoires from subjects exposed to, actively infected with, or recovered from COVID-19. A freely available public database, intended as a resource for researchers studying the immune response to SARS-CoV-2, is where the repertoires were released. Samples were obtained from the ongoing ImmuneRACE study (first 160 participants) and from about 1,300 subjects provided by 6 global collaborators. Sample metadata almost always included a de-identified subject ID, COVID-19 status, age in years and sex. HLA class I and class II types, where available, came from metadata supplied by the sample provider rather than from assay-based typing. Study-wide conclusions, independent of this receptor: How much clinical and demographic metadata was included differed by source and by participant, and the metadata was provided uncurated.

Participants in the prospective study were aged 18 to 89 years, lived in about two dozen United States geographic areas, and enrolled through a virtual design. In the prospective study, participants were assigned to cohorts based on the clinical history participants reported in a screening survey and a study questionnaire. For ImmuneRACE Cohort 3, a participant was defined as recovered based on two consecutive negative NP/OP PCR tests, clearance by a healthcare professional, or resolution of symptoms. Mobile phlebotomists in the prospective study collected whole blood, serum and a nasopharyngeal or oropharyngeal swab from every participant. Additional blood draws and questionnaires over an approximately 2-month period could optionally be provided by prospective study participants. Prospective study blood samples were shipped either frozen or at room temperature before DNA extraction. As to this clone: Its recognized antigen is unknown. The record has no base qualities; no much larger clone is one base away.

TCRbeta CDR3 regions were amplified from genomic DNA using the immunoSEQ Assay, a bias-controlled multiplex PCR. From the authors' description of their analysis: Nucleated cell counts per sample were estimated from amplification of reference gene primers within the assay. To quantify the absolute abundance of each unique TCRbeta CDR3 rearrangement, sequence reads were collapsed and filtered. For each sample, productive Simpson clonality was calculated by taking the square root of Simpson's diversity index across productive rearrangements. TCRdb obtained this table from immuneACCESS and retained in-frame rearrangements with V and J assigned. These tables miss some clones; where compared with another copy, unresolved V genes account for less than half of the shortfall, and the remainder is unexplained. The DNA was the basis for D and trimming; V, J and clone size are from that table. In this sample the table shows around 250,000 clones, just under 85% of which occur a single time. The top ten clones comprise approximately 15% of the sample.

Sequencing was performed on PBMCs or T cells enriched from blood (not recorded which). This receptor was taken from a man between 35 and 55 years old who had recovered from COVID-19.

The sequence in DNA is TGTGCCAGCAGCCGGCAGGGGGCGGGGATGAACACTGAAGCTTTCTTT. It translates as CASSRQGAGMNTEAFF. The sequence joins TRBV7-3 to TRBJ1-1; 8 bases in the middle match TRBD1. Germline trimming amounts to 5 bases on V and 0 bases on J, with 8 as the count of junction bases outside the gene matches. Counted from cysteine to phenylalanine, this CDR3 has 16 amino acids. Kept here is only the CDR3 DNA, which spans 48 bases and is read in frame from base 1. Based on the germline V gene, the CDR1 and CDR2 sequences are SGHTA and FQGTGA.